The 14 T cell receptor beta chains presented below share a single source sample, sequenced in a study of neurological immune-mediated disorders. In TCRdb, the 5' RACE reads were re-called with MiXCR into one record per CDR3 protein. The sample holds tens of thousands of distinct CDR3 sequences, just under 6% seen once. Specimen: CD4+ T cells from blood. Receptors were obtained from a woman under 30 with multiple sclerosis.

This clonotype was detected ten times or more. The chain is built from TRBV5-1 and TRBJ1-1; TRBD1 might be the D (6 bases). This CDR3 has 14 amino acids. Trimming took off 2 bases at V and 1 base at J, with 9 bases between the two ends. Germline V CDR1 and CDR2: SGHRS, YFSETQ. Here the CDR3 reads CASSLRQENTEAFF. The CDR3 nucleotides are TGCGCCAGCAGCTTAAGACAGGAGAACACTGAAGCTTTCTTT.

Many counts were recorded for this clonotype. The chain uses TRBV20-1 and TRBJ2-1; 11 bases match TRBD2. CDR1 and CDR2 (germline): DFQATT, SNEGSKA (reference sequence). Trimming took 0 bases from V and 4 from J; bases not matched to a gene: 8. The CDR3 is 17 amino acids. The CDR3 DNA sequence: TGCAGTGCTAGAGATTTGAGTGGGACTAGCGGATACAATGAGCAGTTCTTC. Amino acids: CSARDLSGTSGYNEQFF.

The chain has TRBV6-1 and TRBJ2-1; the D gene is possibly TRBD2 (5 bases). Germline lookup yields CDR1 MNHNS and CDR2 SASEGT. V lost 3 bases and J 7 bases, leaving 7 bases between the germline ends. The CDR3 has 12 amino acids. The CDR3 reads CASSDPGNEQFF. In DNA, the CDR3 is TGTGCCAGCAGTGACCCGGGAAATGAGCAGTTCTTC.

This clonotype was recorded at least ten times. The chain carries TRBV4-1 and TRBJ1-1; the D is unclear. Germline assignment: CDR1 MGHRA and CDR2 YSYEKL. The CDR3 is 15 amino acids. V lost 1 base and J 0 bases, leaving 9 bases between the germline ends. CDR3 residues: CASSQVTDMNTEAFF. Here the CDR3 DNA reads TGCGCCAGCAGCCAAGTAACGGATATGAACACTGAAGCTTTCTTT.

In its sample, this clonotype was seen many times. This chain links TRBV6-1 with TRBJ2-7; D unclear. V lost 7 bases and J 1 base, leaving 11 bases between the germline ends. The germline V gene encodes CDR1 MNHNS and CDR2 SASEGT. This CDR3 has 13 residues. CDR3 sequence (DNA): TGTGCCAGCAACCCCCCAGGTTCCTACGAGCAGTACTTC. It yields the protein CASNPPGSYEQYF.

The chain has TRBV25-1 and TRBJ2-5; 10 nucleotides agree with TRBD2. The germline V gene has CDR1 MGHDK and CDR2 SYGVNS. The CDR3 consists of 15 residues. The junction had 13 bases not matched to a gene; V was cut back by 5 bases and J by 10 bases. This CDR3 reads CASSTLAGTGGSQYF. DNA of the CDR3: TGTGCCAGCAGTACACTAGCGGGGACGGGCGGGAGCCAGTACTTC.

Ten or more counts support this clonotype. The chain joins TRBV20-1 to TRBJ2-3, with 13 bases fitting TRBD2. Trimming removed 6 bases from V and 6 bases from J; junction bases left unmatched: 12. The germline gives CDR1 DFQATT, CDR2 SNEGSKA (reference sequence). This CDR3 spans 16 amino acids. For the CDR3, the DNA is TGCAGTGCCCTAGACATACTAGCGGGGGGGCGTGATACGCAGTATTTT. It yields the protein CSALDILAGGRDTQYF.

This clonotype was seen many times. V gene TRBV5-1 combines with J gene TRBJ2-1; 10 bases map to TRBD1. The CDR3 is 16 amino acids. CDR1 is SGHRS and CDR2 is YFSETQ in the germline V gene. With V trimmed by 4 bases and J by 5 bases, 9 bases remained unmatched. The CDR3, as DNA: TGCGCCAGCAGCCAAGGGGACAGGGGAATCAACAATGAGCAGTTCTTC. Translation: CASSQGDRGINNEQFF.

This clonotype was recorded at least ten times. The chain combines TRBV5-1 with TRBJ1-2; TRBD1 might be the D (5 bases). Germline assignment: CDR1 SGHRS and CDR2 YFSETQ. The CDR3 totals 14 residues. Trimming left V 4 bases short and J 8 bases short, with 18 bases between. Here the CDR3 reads CASSLQGGTIGYTF. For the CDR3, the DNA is TGCGCCAGCAGCCTTCAGGGAGGAACTATCGGCTACACCTTC. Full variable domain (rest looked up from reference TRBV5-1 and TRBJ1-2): KAGVTQTPRYLIKTRGQQVTLSCSPISGHRSVSWYQQTPGQGLQFLFEYFSETQRNKGNFPGRFSGRQFSNSRSEMNVSTLELGDSALYLCASSLQGGTIGYTFGSGTRLTVV.

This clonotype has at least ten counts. Here the CDR3 reads CASSRTGGSNNEQFF. The CDR3, as DNA: TGTGCCAGCAGCCGGACAGGGGGCTCGAACAATGAGCAGTTCTTC. The chain carries TRBV11-3 and TRBJ2-1, with 11 bases identical to TRBD1. The CDR3 totals 15 residues. Per the germline V gene, CDR1 is SGHNT and CDR2 is YENEEA. Trimming removed 5 bases from V and 5 bases from J; junction bases left unmatched: 5.

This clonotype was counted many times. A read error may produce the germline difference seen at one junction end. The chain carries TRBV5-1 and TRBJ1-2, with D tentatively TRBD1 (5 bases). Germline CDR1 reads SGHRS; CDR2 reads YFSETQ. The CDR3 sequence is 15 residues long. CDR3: CTSSWGETRGDGYTF. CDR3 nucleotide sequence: TGCACCAGCAGCTGGGGAGAGACTCGAGGGGATGGCTACACCTTC. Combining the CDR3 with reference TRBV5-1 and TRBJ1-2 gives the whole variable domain KAGVTQTPRYLIKTRGQQVTLSCSPISGHRSVSWYQQTPGQGLQFLFEYFSETQRNKGNFPGRFSGRQFSNSRSEMNVSTLELGDSALYLCTSSWGETRGDGYTFGSGTRLTVV.

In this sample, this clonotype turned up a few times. The CDR3 bases are TGTGCCAGCGGCCTCGGGGGGTTGAGTACTGAAGCTTTCTTT. Its protein product is CASGLGGLSTEAFF. This chain uses TRBV27 with TRBJ1-1; D might be TRBD1 (5 bases). There are 14 residues in the CDR3. The V end was cut by 8 bases, the J end by 5 bases, with 18 bases between. Germline CDR1 reads MNHEY; CDR2 reads SMNVEV (reference sequence).

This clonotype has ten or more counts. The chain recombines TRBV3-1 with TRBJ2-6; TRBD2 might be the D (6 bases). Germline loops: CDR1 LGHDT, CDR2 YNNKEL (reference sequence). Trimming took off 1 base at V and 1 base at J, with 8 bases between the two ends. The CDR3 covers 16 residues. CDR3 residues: CASSQGGLSGANVLTF. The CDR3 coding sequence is TGTGCCAGCAGCCAAGGGGGACTGTCTGGGGCCAACGTCCTGACTTTC. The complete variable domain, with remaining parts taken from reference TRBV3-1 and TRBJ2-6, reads DTAVSQTPKYLVTQMGNDKSIKCEQNLGHDTMYWYKQDSKKFLKIMFSYNNKELIINETVPNRFSPKSPDKAHLNLHINSLELGDSAVYFCASSQGGLSGANVLTFGAGSRLTVL.

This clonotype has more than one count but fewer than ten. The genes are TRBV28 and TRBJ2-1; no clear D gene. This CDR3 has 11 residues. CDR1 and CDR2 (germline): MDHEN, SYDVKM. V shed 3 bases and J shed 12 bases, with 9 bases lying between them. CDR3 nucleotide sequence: TGTGCCAGCAGTTTGGGAACTGGGCAGTTCTTC. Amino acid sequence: CASSLGTGQFF.